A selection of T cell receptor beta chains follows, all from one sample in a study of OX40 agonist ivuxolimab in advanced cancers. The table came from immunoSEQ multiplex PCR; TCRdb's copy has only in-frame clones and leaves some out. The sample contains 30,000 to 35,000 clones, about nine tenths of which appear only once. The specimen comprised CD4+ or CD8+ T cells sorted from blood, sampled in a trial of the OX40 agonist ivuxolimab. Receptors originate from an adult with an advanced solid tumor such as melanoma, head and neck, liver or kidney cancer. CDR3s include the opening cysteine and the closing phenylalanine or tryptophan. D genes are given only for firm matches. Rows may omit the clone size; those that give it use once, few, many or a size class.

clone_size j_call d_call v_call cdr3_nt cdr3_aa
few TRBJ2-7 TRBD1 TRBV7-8 TGTGCCAGCAGCTTAGAGGACGGGGGACAGGGTGCGGACGAGCAGTACTTC CASSLEDGGQGADEQYF
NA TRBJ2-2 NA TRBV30 TGTGCCTGGAGTGTAGGTGGGGAGCTGTTTTTT CAWSVGGELFF
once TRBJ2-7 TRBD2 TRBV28 TGTGCCAGCAGTTCGGCGCCCCTAGCGGGGGTTAACTACGAGCAGTACTTC CASSSAPLAGVNYEQYF
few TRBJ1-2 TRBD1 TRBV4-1 TGCGCCAGCAGCCAAGTAGGCAGGGGGTATGAAGGCTACACCTTC CASSQVGRGYEGYTF
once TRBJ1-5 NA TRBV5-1 TGCGCCAGCAGCTTGGCCGGTGGTTTCAATCAGCCCCAGCATTTT CASSLAGGFNQPQHF
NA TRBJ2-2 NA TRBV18 TGTGCCAGCTCACCTAGGGACCCGAGGGCCGGGGAGCTGTTTTTT CASSPRDPRAGELFF
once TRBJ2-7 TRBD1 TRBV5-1 TGCGCCAGCAGCCAAGGGACAGGGGAATACGAGCAGTACTTC CASSQGTGEYEQYF
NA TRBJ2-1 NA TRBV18 TGTGCCAGCTCACCACCCGGGCTCTCTCGAAATGAGCAGTTCTTC CASSPPGLSRNEQFF
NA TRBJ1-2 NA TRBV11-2 TGTGCCAGCAGCACTTGGACAAGCGGGGGCTACACCTTC CASSTWTSGGYTF
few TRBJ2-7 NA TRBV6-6 TGTGCCAGCAGCGACCGAACCTCCTACGAGCAGTACTTC CASSDRTSYEQYF
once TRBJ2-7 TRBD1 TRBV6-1 TGTGCCAGCAGTGCCCCCGGGACAGGGCACAACGAGCAGTACTTC CASSAPGTGHNEQYF
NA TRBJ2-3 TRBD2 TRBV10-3 TGTGCCATCAGCACCCCACTAGCGGGGGGCACAGATACGCAGTATTTT CAISTPLAGGTDTQYF
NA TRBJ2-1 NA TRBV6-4 TGTGCCAGCAGCGCGGACTGGAGCTCCTACAATGAGCAGTTCTTC CASSADWSSYNEQFF
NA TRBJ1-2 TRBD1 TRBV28 TGTGCCAGCAGTTTACGCGACAGGGTAGATAACTATGGCTACACCTTC CASSLRDRVDNYGYTF
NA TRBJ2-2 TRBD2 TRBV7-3 TGTGCCAGCAGCCCGACTAGCGGGGGCACCGGGGAGCTGTTTTTT CASSPTSGGTGELFF
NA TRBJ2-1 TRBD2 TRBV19 TGTGCCAGTAGCCCAGGGACTAGCGGACTCTACAATGAGCAGTTCTTC CASSPGTSGLYNEQFF
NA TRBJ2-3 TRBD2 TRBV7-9 TGTGCCAGCAGCTTCCGGGGGGGGATCGATACGCAGTATTTT CASSFRGGIDTQYF
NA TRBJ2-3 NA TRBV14 TGTGCCAGCAGCCCCTGGACGGCAGATACGCAGTATTTT CASSPWTADTQYF
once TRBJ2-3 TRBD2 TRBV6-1 TGTGCCAGCAGTGACGACGGGAGGGCCGCAGATACGCAGTATTTT CASSDDGRAADTQYF
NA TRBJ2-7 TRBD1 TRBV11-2 TGTGCCAGCAGCGTCGACAGGGGCCACTACGAGCAGTACTTC CASSVDRGHYEQYF
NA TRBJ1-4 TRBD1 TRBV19 TGTGCCAGTAGTTACCGGGACAGAAATGAAAAACTGTTTTTT CASSYRDRNEKLFF
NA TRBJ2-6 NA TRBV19 TGTGCCAGTTCCTCCTCGATGACTGGGGCCAACGTCCTGACTTTC CASSSSMTGANVLTF